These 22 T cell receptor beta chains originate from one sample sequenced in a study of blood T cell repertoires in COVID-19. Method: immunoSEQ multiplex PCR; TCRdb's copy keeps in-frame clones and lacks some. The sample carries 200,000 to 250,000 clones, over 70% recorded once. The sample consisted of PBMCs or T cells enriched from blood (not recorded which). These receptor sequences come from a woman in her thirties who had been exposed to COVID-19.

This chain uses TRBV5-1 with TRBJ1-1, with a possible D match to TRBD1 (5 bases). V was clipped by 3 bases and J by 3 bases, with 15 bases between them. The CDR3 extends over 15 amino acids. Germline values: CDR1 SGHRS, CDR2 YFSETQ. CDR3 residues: CASSSGLQGHTEAFF. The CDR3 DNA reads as TGCGCCAGCAGCTCGGGCCTCCAGGGCCACACTGAAGCTTTCTTT.

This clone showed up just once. The CDR3 region has the DNA TGTGCCAGCAGTTTATCGCGTCAGCCCCAGCATTTT. This sequence encodes CASSLSRQPQHF. V is TRBV12-3 or TRBV12-4 and J is TRBJ1-5; no definite D call. The V end was cut by 2 bases, the J end by 6 bases, with 5 bases between. The CDR3 is 12 amino acids.

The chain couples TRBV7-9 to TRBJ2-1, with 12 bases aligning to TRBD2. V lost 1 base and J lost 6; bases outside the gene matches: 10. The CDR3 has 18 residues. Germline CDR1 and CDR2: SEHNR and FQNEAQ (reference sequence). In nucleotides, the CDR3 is TGTGCCAGCAGCTTAGGGGTCGGTTCTAGCGGGAGGGGCAATGAGCAGTTCTTC. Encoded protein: CASSLGVGSSGRGNEQFF.

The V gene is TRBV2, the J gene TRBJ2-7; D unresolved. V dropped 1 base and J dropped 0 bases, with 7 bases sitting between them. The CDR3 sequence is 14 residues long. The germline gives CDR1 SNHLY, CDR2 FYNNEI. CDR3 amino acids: CASSEGLRSYEQYF. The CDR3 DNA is TGTGCCAGCAGTGAAGGTCTCCGCTCCTACGAGCAGTACTTC.

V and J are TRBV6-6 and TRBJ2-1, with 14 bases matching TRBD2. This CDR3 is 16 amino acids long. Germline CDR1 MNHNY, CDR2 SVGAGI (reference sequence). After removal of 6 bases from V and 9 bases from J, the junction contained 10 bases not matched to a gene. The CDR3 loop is CASRATMGLAGVEQFF. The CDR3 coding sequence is TGTGCCAGCAGGGCCACCATGGGACTAGCGGGAGTTGAGCAGTTCTTC.

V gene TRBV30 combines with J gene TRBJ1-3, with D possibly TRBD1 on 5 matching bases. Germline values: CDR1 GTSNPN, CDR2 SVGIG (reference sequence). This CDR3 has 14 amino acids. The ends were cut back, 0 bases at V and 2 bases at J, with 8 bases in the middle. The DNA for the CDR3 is TGTGCCTGGAGTGTAGGAGGGGCTGGAAACACCATATATTTT. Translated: CAWSVGGAGNTIYF.

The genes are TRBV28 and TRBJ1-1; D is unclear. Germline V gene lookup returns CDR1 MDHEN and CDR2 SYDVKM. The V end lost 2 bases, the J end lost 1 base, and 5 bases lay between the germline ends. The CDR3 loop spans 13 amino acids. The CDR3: CASSLSKNTEAFF. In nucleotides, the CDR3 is TGTGCCAGCAGTTTAAGCAAGAACACTGAAGCTTTCTTT.

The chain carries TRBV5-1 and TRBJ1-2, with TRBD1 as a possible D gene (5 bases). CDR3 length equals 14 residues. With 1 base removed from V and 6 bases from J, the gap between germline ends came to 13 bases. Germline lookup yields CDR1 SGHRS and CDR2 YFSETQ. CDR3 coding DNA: TGCGCCAGCAGCTTGACAGGCACTTGGGATGGCTACACCTTC. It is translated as CASSLTGTWDGYTF.

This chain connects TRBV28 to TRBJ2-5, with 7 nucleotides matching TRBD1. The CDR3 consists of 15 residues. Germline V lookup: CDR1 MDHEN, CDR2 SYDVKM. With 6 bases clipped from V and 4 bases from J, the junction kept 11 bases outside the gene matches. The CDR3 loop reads CASSTGTVVGETQYF. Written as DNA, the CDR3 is TGTGCCAGCAGCACTGGGACAGTTGTCGGAGAGACCCAGTACTTC.

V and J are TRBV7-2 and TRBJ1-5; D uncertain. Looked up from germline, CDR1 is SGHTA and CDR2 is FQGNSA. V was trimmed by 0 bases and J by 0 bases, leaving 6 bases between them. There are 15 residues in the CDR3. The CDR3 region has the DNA TGTGCCAGCAGCTTAGCGGCTTATAGCAATCAGCCCCAGCATTTT. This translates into CASSLAAYSNQPQHF.

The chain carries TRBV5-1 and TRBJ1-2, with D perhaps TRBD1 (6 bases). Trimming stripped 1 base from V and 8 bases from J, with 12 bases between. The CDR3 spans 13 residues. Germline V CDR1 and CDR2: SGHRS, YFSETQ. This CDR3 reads CASSLTGSAGYTF. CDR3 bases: TGCGCCAGCAGCTTGACAGGGAGTGCAGGCTACACCTTC.

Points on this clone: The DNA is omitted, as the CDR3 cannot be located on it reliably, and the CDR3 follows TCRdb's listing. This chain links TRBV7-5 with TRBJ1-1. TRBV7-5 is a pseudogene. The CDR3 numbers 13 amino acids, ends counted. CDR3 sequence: CARSFGRGTEAFF.

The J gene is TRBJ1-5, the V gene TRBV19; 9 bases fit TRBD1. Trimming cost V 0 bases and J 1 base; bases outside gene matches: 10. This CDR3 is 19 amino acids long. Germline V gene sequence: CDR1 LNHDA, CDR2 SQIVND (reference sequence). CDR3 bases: TGTGCCAGTAGTATAGATAGACAGGGGGGGAGGCTAAGCAATCAGCCCCAGCATTTT. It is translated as CASSIDRQGGRLSNQPQHF.

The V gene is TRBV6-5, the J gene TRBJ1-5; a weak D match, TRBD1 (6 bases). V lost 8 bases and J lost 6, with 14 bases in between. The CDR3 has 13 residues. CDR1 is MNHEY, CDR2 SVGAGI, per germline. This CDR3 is CASSRTGIQPQHF. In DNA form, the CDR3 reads TGTGCCAGCTCTCGAACAGGGATTCAGCCCCAGCATTTT.

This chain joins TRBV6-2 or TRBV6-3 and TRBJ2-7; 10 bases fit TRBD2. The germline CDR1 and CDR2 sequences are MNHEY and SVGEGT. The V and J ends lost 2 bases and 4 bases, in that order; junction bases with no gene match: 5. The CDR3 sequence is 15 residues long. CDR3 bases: TGTGCCAGCAGTTACGCTAGCGGGAGCTGGTACGAGCAGTACTTC. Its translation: CASSYASGSWYEQYF.

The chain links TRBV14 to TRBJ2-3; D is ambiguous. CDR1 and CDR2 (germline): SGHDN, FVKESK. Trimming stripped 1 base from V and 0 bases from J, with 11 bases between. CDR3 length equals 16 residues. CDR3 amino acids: CASSQGGIASTDTQYF. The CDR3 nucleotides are TGTGCCAGCAGCCAAGGAGGTATCGCTAGCACAGATACGCAGTATTTT.

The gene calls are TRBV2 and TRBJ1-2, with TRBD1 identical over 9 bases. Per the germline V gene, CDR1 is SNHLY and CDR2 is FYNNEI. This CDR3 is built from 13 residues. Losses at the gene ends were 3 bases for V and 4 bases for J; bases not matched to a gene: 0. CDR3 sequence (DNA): TGTGCCAGCAGTGAGGGACAGGGCTATGGCTACACCTTC. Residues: CASSEGQGYGYTF.

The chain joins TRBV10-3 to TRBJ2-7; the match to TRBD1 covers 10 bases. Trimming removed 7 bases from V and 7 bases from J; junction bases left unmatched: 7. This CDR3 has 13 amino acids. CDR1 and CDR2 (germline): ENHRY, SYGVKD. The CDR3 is CAINRDRGGEQYF. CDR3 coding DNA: TGTGCCATCAATCGGGACAGGGGTGGAGAGCAGTACTTC.

The CDR3 nucleotides are TGTGCCAGCAGCTTGGGGGACAGCGCTAATTCACCCCTCCACTTT. The encoded protein is CASSLGDSANSPLHF. The genes are TRBV11-2 and TRBJ1-6, with TRBD1 identical over 7 bases. The CDR3 extends over 15 amino acids. Germline CDR1 reads SGHAT; CDR2 reads FQNNGV. Unmatched junction bases numbered 5, after V lost 3 bases and J lost 6 bases. The variable domain in full, completed from reference TRBV11-2 and TRBJ1-6, reads EAGVAQSPRYKIIEKRQSVAFWCNPISGHATLYWYQQILGQGPKLLIQFQNNGVVDDSQLPKDRFSAERLKGVDSTLKIQPAKLEDSAVYLCASSLGDSANSPLHFGNGTRLTVT.

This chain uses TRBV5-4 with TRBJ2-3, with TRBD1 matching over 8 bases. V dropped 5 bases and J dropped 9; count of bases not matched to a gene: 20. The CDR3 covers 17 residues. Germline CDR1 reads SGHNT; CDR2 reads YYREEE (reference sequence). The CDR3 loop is CASRGFTGGKGSMTQYF. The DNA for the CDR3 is TGTGCCAGCAGGGGGTTCACAGGGGGTAAAGGGAGCATGACGCAGTATTTT.

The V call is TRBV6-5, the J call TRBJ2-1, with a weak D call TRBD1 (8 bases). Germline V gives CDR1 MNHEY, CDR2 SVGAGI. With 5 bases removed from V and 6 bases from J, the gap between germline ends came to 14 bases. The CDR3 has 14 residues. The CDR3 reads CASSRTGRANEQFF. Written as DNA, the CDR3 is TGTGCCAGCAGTAGGACAGGGAGGGCCAATGAGCAGTTCTTC.

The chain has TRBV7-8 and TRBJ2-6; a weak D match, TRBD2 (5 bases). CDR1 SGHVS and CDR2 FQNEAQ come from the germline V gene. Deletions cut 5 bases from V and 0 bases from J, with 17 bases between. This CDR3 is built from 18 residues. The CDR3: CASSPLIGSPSGANVLTF. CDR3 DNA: TGTGCCAGCAGCCCTCTCATAGGGAGCCCCTCTGGGGCCAACGTCCTGACTTTC.